Following are 22 T cell receptor beta chains from one sample sequenced in a study of early T cells in non-severe SARS-CoV-2 infection. TCRdb used MiXCR to reprocess the 5' RACE reads, holding one entry per CDR3 protein. The sample has some 30,000 distinct CDR3 sequences, 6.6% seen once; the top ten hold 30% to 45%. Sequences were obtained from whole blood. Receptors were obtained from an adult who was a healthcare worker with PCR-confirmed SARS-CoV-2 infection or an uninfected control (not recorded which).

In this sample, this clonotype turned up many times. This chain joins TRBV12-3 or TRBV12-4 and TRBJ2-2; D might be TRBD1 or TRBD2, each matching 6 bases. Trimming shortened V by 7 bases and J by 0 bases, and 15 bases separated the two germline ends. The CDR3 is 16 residues long. In nucleotides, the CDR3 is TGTGCCAGCACCGGGGGCAGAGCCACGAACACCGGGGAGCTGTTTTTT. The encoded protein is CASTGGRATNTGELFF.

This clonotype was recorded many times. The V gene is TRBV28, the J gene TRBJ2-2; TRBD1 aligns across 10 bases. Germline values: CDR1 MDHEN, CDR2 SYDVKM. Losses at the gene ends were 3 bases for V and 6 bases for J; bases not matched to a gene: 7. This CDR3 has 16 amino acids. CDR3 bases: TGTGCCAGCAGTTTGGGGGGACAGGGGTACGCCGGGGAGCTGTTTTTT. Amino acid sequence: CASSLGGQGYAGELFF. The entire variable domain, with the rest obtained from reference TRBV28 and TRBJ2-2, is as follows: DVKVTQSSRYLVKRTGEKVFLECVQDMDHENMFWYRQDPGLGLRLIYFSYDVKMKEKGDIPEGYSVSREKKERFSLILESASTNQTSMYLCASSLGGQGYAGELFFGEGSRLTVL.

Ten or more counts support this clonotype. The V call is TRBV12-3 or TRBV12-4, the J call TRBJ1-1; TRBD1 matches 7 bases. This CDR3 comprises 13 residues. Trimming took 5 bases from V and 5 from J; bases not matched to a gene: 5. CDR3 DNA sequence: TGTGCCAGCAGTCGGGACAGATGGACTGAAGCTTTCTTT. Its protein product is CASSRDRWTEAFF.

In this sample, this clonotype turned up many times. The genes are TRBV13 and TRBJ2-3; 7 nucleotides agree with TRBD2. The germline V gene encodes CDR1 PRHDT and CDR2 FYEKMQ (reference sequence). V dropped 5 bases and J dropped 4; count of bases not matched to a gene: 6. The CDR3 is made up of 14 amino acids. The CDR3 DNA sequence: TGTGCCAGCAGCCTGGCGAGCGGGGCAGATACGCAGTATTTT. This codes for CASSLASGADTQYF.

This clonotype has at least ten counts. The chain links TRBV2 to TRBJ2-1; no definite D call. CDR1 is SNHLY and CDR2 is FYNNEI in the germline V gene. The CDR3 sequence is 14 residues long. V lost 6 bases to trimming and J lost 2 bases, with 11 bases between them. CDR3 amino acids: CASSALVAYNEQFF. Here the CDR3 DNA reads TGTGCCAGCAGCGCCCTCGTAGCCTACAATGAGCAGTTCTTC. Looking up the rest from reference TRBV2 and TRBJ2-1 gives the full variable domain: EPEVTQTPSHQVTQMGQEVILRCVPISNHLYFYWYRQILGQKVEFLVSFYNNEISEKSEIFDDQFSVERPDGSNFTLKIRSTKLEDSAMYFCASSALVAYNEQFFGPGTRLTVL.

This clonotype was seen more than once but under ten times. V usage is TRBV18 and J usage is TRBJ2-3; D might be TRBD2 (5 bases). The CDR3 covers 15 residues. Germline loops: CDR1 KGHSH, CDR2 LQKENI. V was shortened by 3 bases and J by 0 bases, with 10 bases between the two germline ends. The DNA of the CDR3 is TGTGCCAGCTCACCCTGGACTTCTAGCACAGATACGCAGTATTTT. Translation: CASSPWTSSTDTQYF.

This clonotype was observed many times. The genes are TRBV20-1 and TRBJ2-1; 13 bases match TRBD2. The CDR3 totals 17 residues. Per germline, CDR1 DFQATT and CDR2 SNEGSKA (reference sequence). Trimming took 5 bases from V and 4 from J; bases not matched to a gene: 11. The CDR3 loop is CSAGPGLAGFWYNEQFF. The CDR3 region has the DNA TGCAGTGCTGGACCGGGACTAGCGGGATTCTGGTACAATGAGCAGTTCTTC.

This clonotype was counted many times. The chain carries TRBV12-5 and TRBJ1-1; D unclear. The CDR3 extends over 13 amino acids. The germline V gene encodes CDR1 LGHNT and CDR2 FRNRAP. Trimming stripped 2 bases from V and 4 bases from J, with 8 bases between. CDR3 region: CASGLFEGTEAFF. The CDR3 DNA sequence: TGTGCTAGTGGTTTGTTTGAAGGCACTGAAGCTTTCTTT. Using reference TRBV12-5 and TRBJ1-1 for the parts outside the CDR3, the full variable domain is DARVTQTPRHKVTEMGQEVTMRCQPILGHNTVFWYRQTMMQGLELLAYFRNRAPLDDSGMPKDRFSAEMPDATLATLKIQPSEPRDSAVYFCASGLFEGTEAFFGQGTRLTVV.

In its sample, this clonotype was seen many times. This chain links TRBV20-1 with TRBJ2-1, with 8 bases aligning to TRBD1. The germline V gene has CDR1 DFQATT and CDR2 SNEGSKA (reference sequence). CDR3 length equals 13 residues. Trimming took 1 base from V and 6 from J; bases not matched to a gene: 2. Written as DNA, the CDR3 is TGCAGTGCTAGAGGCGGGACAGGCAATGAGCAGTTCTTC. This gives the protein CSARGGTGNEQFF.

The rearrangement joins TRBV29-1 to TRBJ1-2, with TRBD1 matching 9 bases. The trim removed 3 bases at V and 7 bases at J, leaving 6 bases unmatched. Germline V gene sequence: CDR1 SQVTM, CDR2 ANQGSEA. The CDR3 runs to 13 residues. Here the CDR3 reads CSVDRTGAAGYTF. In DNA, the CDR3 is TGCAGCGTTGACAGGACAGGGGCGGCTGGCTACACCTTC.

There are a few counts of this clonotype. This sequence joins TRBV7-6 and TRBJ2-1, with D perhaps matching TRBD1 (6 bases). Germline CDR1 and CDR2: SGHVS and FNYEAQ. The CDR3 totals 14 residues. Trimming pared 3 bases from V and 6 bases from J, leaving 12 bases between. The CDR3 DNA reads as TGTGCCAGCAGCTTGGTCGCACAGGGCAATGAGCAGTTCTTC. This encodes CASSLVAQGNEQFF.

As DNA, the CDR3 is TGTGCCAGCAGCCAACGCGGGTGGTTAGATACGCAGTATTTT. This sequence encodes CASSQRGWLDTQYF. The rearrangement joins TRBV3-1 to TRBJ2-3; tentative D call: TRBD2 (5 bases). This CDR3 contains 14 residues. Trimming cost V 2 bases and J 5 bases, with 11 bases left between them. Germline V gene data show CDR1 as LGHDT and CDR2 as YNNKEL (reference sequence).

The gene calls are TRBV5-1 and TRBJ2-7; no clear D gene. This CDR3 has 14 residues. V gave up 4 bases and J gave up 6 bases, with 17 bases separating them. The germline gives CDR1 SGHRS, CDR2 YFSETQ. The CDR3 region is CASSGDKTFSEQYF. Written as DNA, the CDR3 is TGCGCCAGCAGCGGAGACAAGACCTTCAGCGAGCAGTACTTC.

This clonotype showed up many times. V gene TRBV11-2 combines with J gene TRBJ2-3; maybe TRBD2 (5 bases). Germline V CDR1 and CDR2: SGHAT, FQNNGV. The CDR3 consists of 14 residues. Trimming stripped 1 base from V and 4 bases from J, with 9 bases between. The CDR3 spells CASSLGGSPDTQYF. CDR3 DNA sequence: TGTGCCAGCAGCTTAGGAGGGAGTCCAGATACGCAGTATTTT.

The sample holds one count of this clonotype. This chain joins TRBV25-1 and TRBJ2-7; 8 bases map to TRBD1. The CDR3 length is 18 residues. V was clipped by 1 base and J by 0 bases; unmatched bases: 11. Germline V gives CDR1 MGHDK, CDR2 SYGVNS. The CDR3 DNA sequence: TGTGCCAGCAGTGAATCCCGAACAGGGGGGATCCTCTCCTACGAGCAGTACTTC. It codes for CASSESRTGGILSYEQYF.

This clonotype was seen ten or more times. V is TRBV20-1 and J is TRBJ1-5, with D perhaps matching TRBD1 (5 bases). The germline V gene has CDR1 DFQATT and CDR2 SNEGSKA (reference sequence). Trimming pared 6 bases from V and 1 base from J, leaving 19 bases between. The CDR3 runs to 16 residues. The CDR3 sequence is CSALPAGEESNQPQHF. The CDR3 DNA follows: TGCAGTGCACTCCCGGCGGGGGAAGAGAGCAATCAGCCCCAGCATTTT.

This clonotype has a count of ten or more. The CDR3 protein is CASSVSLATFLSYEQYF. The CDR3 DNA sequence: TGTGCCAGCAGTGTGAGTCTGGCAACTTTCTTATCCTACGAGCAGTACTTC. The chain links TRBV27 to TRBJ2-7; D not certain. The V and J ends lost 5 bases and 1 base respectively, with 21 bases between them. The length of the CDR3 is 17 residues. Germline assignment: CDR1 MNHEY and CDR2 SMNVEV (reference sequence).

This clonotype was observed at least ten times. V and J are TRBV7-9 and TRBJ2-1; no clear D. Trimming took off 4 bases at V and 4 bases at J, with 11 bases between the two ends. Germline lookup yields CDR1 SEHNR and CDR2 FQNEAQ (reference sequence). The CDR3 sequence is 14 residues long. Written as DNA, the CDR3 is TGTGCCAGCAGCTCCGACCCCCAATACAATGAGCAGTTCTTC. It codes for CASSSDPQYNEQFF.

This clonotype was picked up many times. The gene calls are TRBV27 and TRBJ2-7; 9 bases line up with TRBD2. CDR3 length equals 14 residues. Trimming took 6 bases from V and 5 from J; bases not matched to a gene: 8. CDR1 is MNHEY and CDR2 is SMNVEV in the germline V gene (reference sequence). This CDR3 reads CASRVSGSMNEQYF. The CDR3 DNA reads as TGTGCCAGCAGGGTTAGCGGGAGCATGAACGAGCAGTACTTC.

This clonotype was picked up many times. The gene calls are TRBV10-3 and TRBJ1-2; unclear D gene. The CDR3 length is 15 residues. Germline V gene lookup returns CDR1 ENHRY and CDR2 SYGVKD. V lost 8 bases and J 1 base, leaving 17 bases between the germline ends. This CDR3 reads CAIGESRHSNYGYTF. For the CDR3, the DNA is TGTGCCATCGGGGAGTCTCGACACAGTAACTATGGCTACACCTTC.

This clonotype was found many times. The rearrangement links TRBV5-1 to TRBJ1-2; tentatively, D is TRBD1 (5 bases). Trimming removed 4 bases at V and 2 bases at J, with 9 bases between. The CDR3 has 13 residues. Germline CDR1 reads SGHRS; CDR2 reads YFSETQ. The CDR3 spells CASSLDRNYGYTF. Here the CDR3 DNA reads TGCGCCAGCAGCCTCGACAGAAACTATGGCTACACCTTC.

In this sample, this clonotype turned up many times. V and J are TRBV6-5 and TRBJ2-7; the match to TRBD1 covers 9 bases. Looked up from germline, CDR1 is MNHEY and CDR2 is SVGAGI. Trimming removed 5 bases from V and 5 bases from J; junction bases left unmatched: 7. The CDR3 is 14 residues long. The chain's CDR3 is CASSAGTGFDEQYF. CDR3 in DNA: TGTGCCAGCAGTGCCGGGACAGGGTTCGACGAGCAGTACTTC.